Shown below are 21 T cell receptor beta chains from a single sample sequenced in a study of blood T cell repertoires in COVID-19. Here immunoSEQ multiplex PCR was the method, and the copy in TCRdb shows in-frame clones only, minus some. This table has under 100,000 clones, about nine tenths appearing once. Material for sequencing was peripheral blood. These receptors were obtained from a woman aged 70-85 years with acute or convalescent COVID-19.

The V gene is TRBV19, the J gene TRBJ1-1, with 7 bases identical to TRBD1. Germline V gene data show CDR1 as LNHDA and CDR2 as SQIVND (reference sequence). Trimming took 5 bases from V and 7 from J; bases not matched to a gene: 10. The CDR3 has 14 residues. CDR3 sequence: CASSFSGTVVEAFF. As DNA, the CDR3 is TGTGCCAGTAGTTTCTCCGGGACAGTGGTTGAAGCTTTCTTT.

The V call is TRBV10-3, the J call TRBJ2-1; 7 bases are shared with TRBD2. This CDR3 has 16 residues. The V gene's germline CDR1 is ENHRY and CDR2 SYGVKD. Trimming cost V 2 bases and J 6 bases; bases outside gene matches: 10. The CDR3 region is CAISEPGLPGGNEQFF. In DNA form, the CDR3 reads TGTGCCATCAGTGAGCCTGGACTGCCGGGGGGCAATGAGCAGTTCTTC.

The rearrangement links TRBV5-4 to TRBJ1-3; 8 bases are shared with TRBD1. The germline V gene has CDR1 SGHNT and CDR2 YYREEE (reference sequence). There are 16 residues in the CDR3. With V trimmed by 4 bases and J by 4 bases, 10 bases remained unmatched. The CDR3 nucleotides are TGTGCCAGCAGCGGCGGACAGGGTGGGCGGGGAAACACCATATATTTT. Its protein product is CASSGGQGGRGNTIYF.

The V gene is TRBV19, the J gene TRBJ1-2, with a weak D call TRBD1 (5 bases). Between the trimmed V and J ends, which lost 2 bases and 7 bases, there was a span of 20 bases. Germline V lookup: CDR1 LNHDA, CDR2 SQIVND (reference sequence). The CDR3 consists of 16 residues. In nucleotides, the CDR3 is TGTGCCAGTAGTATATCTGGGCAGGGTGTTATTTTTGGCTACACCTTC. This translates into CASSISGQGVIFGYTF.

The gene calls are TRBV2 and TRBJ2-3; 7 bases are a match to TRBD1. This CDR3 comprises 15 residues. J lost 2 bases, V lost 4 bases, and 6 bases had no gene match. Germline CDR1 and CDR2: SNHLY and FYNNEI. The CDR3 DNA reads TGTGCCAGCAGTGGTAACAGGGGTTACACAGATACGCAGTATTTT. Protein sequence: CASSGNRGYTDTQYF.

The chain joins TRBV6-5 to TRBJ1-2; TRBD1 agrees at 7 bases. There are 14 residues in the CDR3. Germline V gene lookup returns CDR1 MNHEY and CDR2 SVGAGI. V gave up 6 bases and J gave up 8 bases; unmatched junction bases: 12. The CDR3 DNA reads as TGTGCCAGCAGCGGACAGGCCCCCCGGGAGGGCTACACCTTC. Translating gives CASSGQAPREGYTF.

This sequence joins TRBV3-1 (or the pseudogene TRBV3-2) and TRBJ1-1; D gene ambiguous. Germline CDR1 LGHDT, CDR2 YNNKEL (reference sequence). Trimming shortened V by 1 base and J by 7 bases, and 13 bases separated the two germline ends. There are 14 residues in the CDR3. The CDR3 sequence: CASSQARPGYEAFF. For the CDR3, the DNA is TGTGCCAGCAGCCAAGCCCGGCCAGGTTATGAAGCTTTCTTT.

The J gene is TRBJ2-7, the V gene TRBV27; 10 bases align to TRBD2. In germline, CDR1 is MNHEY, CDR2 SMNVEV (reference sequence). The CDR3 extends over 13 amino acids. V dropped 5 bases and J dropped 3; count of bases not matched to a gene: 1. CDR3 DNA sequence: TGTGCCAGCAGTAAGCGGGAGGGCTACGAGCAGTACTTC. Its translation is CASSKREGYEQYF.

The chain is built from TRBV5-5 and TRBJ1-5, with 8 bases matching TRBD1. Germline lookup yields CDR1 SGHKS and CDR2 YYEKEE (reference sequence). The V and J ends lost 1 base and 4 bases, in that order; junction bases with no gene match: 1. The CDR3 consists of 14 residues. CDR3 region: CASSLTGGNQPQHF. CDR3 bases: TGTGCCAGCAGCTTGACAGGGGGGAATCAGCCCCAGCATTTT.

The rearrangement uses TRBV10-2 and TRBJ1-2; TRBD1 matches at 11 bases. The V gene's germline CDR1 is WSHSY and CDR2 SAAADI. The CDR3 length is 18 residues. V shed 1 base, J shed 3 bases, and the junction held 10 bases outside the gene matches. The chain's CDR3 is CASSELWTGGAVDYGYTF. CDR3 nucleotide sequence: TGCGCCAGCAGTGAGTTGTGGACAGGGGGCGCCGTTGACTATGGCTACACCTTC.

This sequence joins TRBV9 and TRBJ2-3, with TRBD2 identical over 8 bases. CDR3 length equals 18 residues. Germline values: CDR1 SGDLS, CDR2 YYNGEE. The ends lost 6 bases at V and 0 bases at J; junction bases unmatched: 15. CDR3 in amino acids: CASILAGGSLFSTDTQYF. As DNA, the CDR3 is TGTGCCAGCATTCTGGCGGGGGGTTCGCTCTTCAGCACAGATACGCAGTATTTT.

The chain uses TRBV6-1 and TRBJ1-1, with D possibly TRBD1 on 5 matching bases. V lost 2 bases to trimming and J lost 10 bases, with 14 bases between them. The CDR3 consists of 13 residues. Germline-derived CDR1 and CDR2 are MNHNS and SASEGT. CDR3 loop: CASSEWDYPRAFF. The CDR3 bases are TGTGCCAGCAGTGAATGGGACTACCCCCGAGCTTTCTTT.

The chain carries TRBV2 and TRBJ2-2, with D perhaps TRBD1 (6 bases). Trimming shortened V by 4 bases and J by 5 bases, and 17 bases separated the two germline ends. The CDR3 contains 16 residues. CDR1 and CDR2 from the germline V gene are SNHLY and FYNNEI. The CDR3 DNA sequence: TGTGCCAGCAGTGGGGTTGTGGGGGCGCGAACCGGGGAGCTGTTTTTT. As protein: CASSGVVGARTGELFF.

The CDR3 region is CASSGTDRGLPNYGYTF. The CDR3 region has the DNA TGTGCCAGCAGTGGCACGGACAGGGGGCTTCCCAACTATGGCTACACCTTC. This sequence joins TRBV25-1 and TRBJ1-2; TRBD1 matches 11 bases. Germline CDR1 reads MGHDK; CDR2 reads SYGVNS. The CDR3 extends over 17 amino acids. The ends lost 4 bases at V and 2 bases at J; junction bases unmatched: 9.

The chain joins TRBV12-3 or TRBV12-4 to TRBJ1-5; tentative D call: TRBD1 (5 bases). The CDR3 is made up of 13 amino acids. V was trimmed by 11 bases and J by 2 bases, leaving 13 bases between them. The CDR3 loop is CAFTGGGNQPQHF. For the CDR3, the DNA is TGTGCCTTCACGGGGGGTGGCAATCAGCCCCAGCATTTT.

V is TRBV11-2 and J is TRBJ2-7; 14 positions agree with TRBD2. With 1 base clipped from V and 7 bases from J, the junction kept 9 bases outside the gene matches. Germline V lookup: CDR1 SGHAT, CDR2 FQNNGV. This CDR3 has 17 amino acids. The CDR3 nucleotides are TGTGCCAGCAGCTTAGTTGTGGGACTAGCGGGAGTTGGTGAGCAGTACTTC. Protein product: CASSLVVGLAGVGEQYF.

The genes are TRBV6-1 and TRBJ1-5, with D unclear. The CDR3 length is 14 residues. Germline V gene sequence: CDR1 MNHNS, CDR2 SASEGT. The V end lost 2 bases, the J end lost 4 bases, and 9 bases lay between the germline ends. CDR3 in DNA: TGTGCCAGCAGTGAATTAACACCTAATCAGCCCCAGCATTTT. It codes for CASSELTPNQPQHF.

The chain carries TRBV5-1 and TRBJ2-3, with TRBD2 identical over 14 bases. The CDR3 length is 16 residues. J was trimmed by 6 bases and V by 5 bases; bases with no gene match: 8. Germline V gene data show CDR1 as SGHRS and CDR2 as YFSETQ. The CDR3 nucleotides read TGCGCCAGCAGAGCCGGGACTAGCGGGAGAATCGATACGCAGTATTTT. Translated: CASRAGTSGRIDTQYF.

CDR3 sequence (DNA): TGTGCCAGCAGCCAAGATCTGGAAGGGGGACCTGAAGCTTTCTTT. Protein: CASSQDLEGGPEAFF. The gene calls are TRBV3-1 (or the pseudogene TRBV3-2) and TRBJ1-1, with D possibly TRBD1 on 6 matching bases. CDR3 length: 15 residues. The V and J ends lost 0 bases and 6 bases respectively, with 14 bases between them. Germline V gene data show CDR1 as LGHDT and CDR2 as YNNKEL (reference sequence).

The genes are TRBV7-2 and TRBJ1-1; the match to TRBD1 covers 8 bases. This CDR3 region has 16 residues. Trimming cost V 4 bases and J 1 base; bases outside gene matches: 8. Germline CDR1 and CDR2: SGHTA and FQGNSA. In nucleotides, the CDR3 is TGTGCCAGCAGCTCCTCCTCCGGGACAGGGAACACTGAAGCTTTCTTT. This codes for CASSSSSGTGNTEAFF. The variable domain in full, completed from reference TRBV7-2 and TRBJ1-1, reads GAGVSQSPSNKVTEKGKDVELRCDPISGHTALYWYRQSLGQGLEFLIYFQGNSAPDKSGLPSDRFSAERTGGSVSTLTIQRTQQEDSAVYLCASSSSSGTGNTEAFFGQGTRLTVV.

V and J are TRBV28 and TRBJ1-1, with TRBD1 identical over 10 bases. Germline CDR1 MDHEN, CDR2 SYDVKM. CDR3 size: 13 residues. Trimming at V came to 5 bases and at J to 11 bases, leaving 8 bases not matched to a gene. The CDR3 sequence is CASSLRDRGSAFF. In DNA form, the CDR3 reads TGTGCCAGCAGTCTCCGGGACAGGGGATCGGCTTTCTTT.